Each of the 30 T cell receptor beta chains below was sequenced from the same sample in a study of T-cell memory formation after mild COVID-19. In TCRdb, the 5' RACE reads were re-called with MiXCR into one record per CDR3 protein. Among 400,000 to 500,000 distinct CDR3 sequences, 20% were seen once, and the ten largest hold 7.5% to 9.5%. Sample: PBMCs or a T cell subset sorted from them (not recorded which). Receptors originate from an adult woman who had mild COVID-19 (a few samples of this study predate the infection). Cell type and time point are not known.

The J gene is TRBJ1-2, the V gene TRBV9; perhaps TRBD1 as D (6 bases). V was shortened by 3 bases and J by 6 bases, with 21 bases between the two germline ends. This CDR3 is built from 16 residues. Germline V gene data show CDR1 as SGDLS and CDR2 as YYNGEE. In nucleotides, the CDR3 is TGTGCCAGCAGCGAACAGGGCTCCCTGCTACATAATGGCTACACCTTC. Protein product: CASSEQGSLLHNGYTF.

The chain carries TRBV6-6 and TRBJ2-7, with D possibly called TRBD1 or TRBD2 (5 bases each). The germline V gene encodes CDR1 MNHNY and CDR2 SVGAGI (reference sequence). The CDR3 loop spans 16 amino acids. V lost 4 bases and J lost 3, with 19 bases in between. This CDR3 is CASSWKSRGWDYEQYF. The CDR3 region has the DNA TGTGCCAGCAGTTGGAAGTCGAGGGGCTGGGACTACGAGCAGTACTTC.

The V gene is TRBV12-3 or TRBV12-4, the J gene TRBJ2-7; perhaps D is TRBD1 or TRBD2 (6 bases each). Trimming removed 5 bases from V and 2 bases from J, with 16 bases in between. The CDR3 loop spans 15 amino acids. CDR3 sequence (DNA): TGTGCCAGCAGTCCGGTAGGGGGGACTGCCTACGAGCAGTACTTC. Amino acids: CASSPVGGTAYEQYF.

CDR3 coding DNA: TGTGCCAGCAGCGTAGGCAAGTCTTGGGAGAACACTGAAGCTTTCTTT. Translated: CASSVGKSWENTEAFF. The chain joins TRBV9 to TRBJ1-1; unclear D gene. Germline V gene lookup returns CDR1 SGDLS and CDR2 YYNGEE. V was trimmed by 0 bases and J by 1 base, leaving 13 bases between them. This CDR3 has 16 residues.

The gene calls are TRBV29-1 and TRBJ1-2; D gene unclear. The CDR3 runs 11 residues. Per the germline V gene, CDR1 is SQVTM and CDR2 is ANQGSEA. V shed 0 bases and J shed 6 bases, with 5 bases lying between them. This CDR3 reads CSVEDPHGYTF. Written as DNA, the CDR3 is TGCAGCGTTGAAGATCCACATGGCTACACCTTC.

The genes are TRBV19 and TRBJ2-1; D perhaps matches TRBD2 (5 bases). Germline-derived CDR1 and CDR2 are LNHDA and SQIVND (reference sequence). This CDR3 is built from 14 residues. The V and J ends lost 5 bases and 4 bases respectively, with 12 bases between them. CDR3 nucleotide sequence: TGTGCCAGTAGTGGTCGGGGTGGGTACAATGAGCAGTTCTTC. Translating it yields CASSGRGGYNEQFF.

This clonotype appeared a few times. V gene TRBV5-1 combines with J gene TRBJ2-2, with D possibly being TRBD1 or TRBD2 (5 bases each). Trimming pared 2 bases from V and 4 bases from J, leaving 12 bases between. The CDR3 totals 15 residues. CDR1 and CDR2 (germline): SGHRS, YFSETQ. The CDR3 region is CASSFEGRGTGELFF. In DNA, the CDR3 is TGCGCCAGCAGCTTTGAGGGAAGGGGCACCGGGGAGCTGTTTTTT.

This clonotype was observed a handful of times. The chain couples TRBV5-4 to TRBJ2-7; TRBD2 aligns across 14 bases. V lost 3 bases and J lost 12; bases outside the gene matches: 5. Per the germline V gene, CDR1 is SGHNT and CDR2 is YYREEE (reference sequence). This CDR3 has 13 residues. CDR3: CASSWGTSGSLYF. The CDR3 coding sequence is TGTGCCAGCAGCTGGGGGACTAGCGGGAGTCTGTACTTC.

The chain recombines TRBV5-5 with TRBJ2-1; tentatively, D is TRBD1 or TRBD2 (5 bases each). Trimming took 3 bases from V and 6 from J, leaving 16 bases between them. Germline V gene lookup returns CDR1 SGHKS and CDR2 YYEKEE (reference sequence). The CDR3 is 15 amino acids. The CDR3 DNA sequence: TGTGCCAGCAGCTACACGCCCACAGGAGGCAATGAGCAGTTCTTC. This gives the protein CASSYTPTGGNEQFF.

This clonotype was counted ten times or more. The chain is built from TRBV11-2 and TRBJ2-2; D is uncertain. Trimming removed 2 bases from V and 4 bases from J, with 2 bases in between. The CDR3 consists of 12 residues. CDR1 is SGHAT, CDR2 FQNNGV, per germline. CDR3 bases: TGTGCCAGCAGCTTATTCACCGGGGAGCTGTTTTTT. Its protein product is CASSLFTGELFF. The variable domain in full, with the rest retrieved from reference TRBV11-2 and TRBJ2-2, is EAGVAQSPRYKIIEKRQSVAFWCNPISGHATLYWYQQILGQGPKLLIQFQNNGVVDDSQLPKDRFSAERLKGVDSTLKIQPAKLEDSAVYLCASSLFTGELFFGEGSRLTVL.

This clonotype was observed a handful of times. The J gene is TRBJ2-3, the V gene TRBV7-2; D possibly uses TRBD1 or TRBD2 (5 bases each). V shed 4 bases and J shed 6 bases, with 11 bases lying between them. The CDR3 consists of 13 residues. Per the germline V gene, CDR1 is SGHTA and CDR2 is FQGNSA. CDR3 sequence reads: CASSSGPPDTQYF. CDR3 DNA sequence: TGTGCCAGCAGCTCGGGGCCGCCCGATACGCAGTATTTT.

The chain carries TRBV7-9 and TRBJ1-6; 10 bases line up with TRBD1. The CDR3 contains 16 residues. Germline lookup yields CDR1 SEHNR and CDR2 FQNEAQ (reference sequence). The V segment lost 7 bases and the J segment 7 bases; nucleotides outside the gene matches: 10. CDR3 nucleotides: TGTGCCAGCACCCCAAGGACAGGGGGACAGAATTCACCCCTCCACTTT. It translates to CASTPRTGGQNSPLHF.

This clonotype has just one count. This chain connects TRBV7-9 to TRBJ2-1; 10 bases map to TRBD2. V shed 6 bases, J shed 5 bases, and the junction held 7 bases outside the gene matches. The CDR3 runs to 15 residues. The germline V gene has CDR1 SEHNR and CDR2 FQNEAQ (reference sequence). The CDR3 DNA follows: TGTGCCAGCAGACCGGGACTAGCGAGCGACAATGAGCAGTTCTTC. It yields the protein CASRPGLASDNEQFF.

The chain carries TRBV30 and TRBJ2-5, with D unresolved. In germline, CDR1 is GTSNPN, CDR2 SVGIG (reference sequence). CDR3 length equals 14 residues. The V gene lost 1 base and the J gene lost 5 bases, with 14 bases spanning the gap. The CDR3 nucleotides read TGTGCCTGGAGTGCCTTGGGTGGGTTGGAGACCCAGTACTTC. Translating it yields CAWSALGGLETQYF.

V usage is TRBV7-9 and J usage is TRBJ1-1; D remains unclear. The CDR3 covers 13 residues. Germline CDR1 is SEHNR and CDR2 is FQNEAQ (reference sequence). V was clipped by 2 bases and J by 7 bases, with 11 bases between them. CDR3 nucleotide sequence: TGTGCCAGCAGCTTAACCGTATCGGGTGAAGCTTTCTTT. It codes for CASSLTVSGEAFF.

The V gene is TRBV19, the J gene TRBJ1-5; 7 nucleotides agree with TRBD1. The CDR3 consists of 17 residues. V lost 8 bases and J lost 2; bases outside the gene matches: 15. Germline lookup yields CDR1 LNHDA and CDR2 SQIVND (reference sequence). Here the CDR3 reads CASVPGGVVRGNQPQHF. DNA for the CDR3: TGTGCCAGTGTACCAGGGGGTGTGGTGCGTGGCAATCAGCCCCAGCATTTT.

The chain employs TRBV3-1 and TRBJ1-1; D unclear. Trimming removed 3 bases from V and 4 bases from J, with 9 bases in between. Germline V lookup: CDR1 LGHDT, CDR2 YNNKEL (reference sequence). CDR3 length equals 13 residues. The CDR3 DNA reads TGTGCCAGCAGCCATGGGGTTGGCACTGAAGCTTTCTTT. This translates into CASSHGVGTEAFF.

The gene calls are TRBV12-3 or TRBV12-4 and TRBJ1-2; unclear D gene. Between the trimmed V and J ends, which lost 3 bases and 4 bases, there was a span of 9 bases. The CDR3 runs to 13 residues. The CDR3 sequence is CASSLATPYGYTF. DNA for the CDR3: TGTGCCAGCAGTTTGGCAACTCCCTATGGCTACACCTTC.

This clonotype was detected only a few times. This sequence joins TRBV7-8 and TRBJ1-1, with 9 bases aligning to TRBD1. This CDR3 is built from 14 residues. Germline lookup yields CDR1 SGHVS and CDR2 FQNEAQ. The V segment lost 2 bases and the J segment 5 bases; nucleotides outside the gene matches: 3. The CDR3, as DNA: TGTGCCAGCAGCTTAAACAGGGGGCGTACTGAAGCTTTCTTT. Translated, it gives CASSLNRGRTEAFF.

The chain uses TRBV5-6 and TRBJ2-3; TRBD2 agrees at 13 bases. After removal of 4 bases from V and 0 bases from J, the junction contained 8 bases not matched to a gene. This CDR3 has 18 amino acids. Germline-derived CDR1 and CDR2 are SGHDT and YYEEEE. This CDR3 reads CASSLLAGGVHSTDTQYF. The CDR3, as DNA: TGTGCCAGCAGCCTACTAGCGGGAGGGGTCCATAGCACAGATACGCAGTATTTT.

V is TRBV7-6 and J is TRBJ2-1; 10 nucleotides agree with TRBD2. CDR1 and CDR2 from the germline V gene are SGHVS and FNYEAQ. Losses at the gene ends were 3 bases for V and 4 bases for J; bases not matched to a gene: 6. The CDR3 consists of 16 residues. The chain's CDR3 is CASSLGLATNYNEQFF. In nucleotides, the CDR3 is TGTGCCAGCAGCTTGGGACTAGCGACAAATTACAATGAGCAGTTCTTC.

The V and J genes are TRBV5-1 and TRBJ2-7; 7 nucleotides align to TRBD1. The CDR3 extends over 16 amino acids. V was pared by 0 bases and J by 6 bases, with 12 bases of the junction left unmatched. Germline V lookup: CDR1 SGHRS, CDR2 YFSETQ. The CDR3 loop reads CASSLAHDRADCEQYF. Written as DNA, the CDR3 is TGCGCCAGCAGCTTGGCCCATGACAGGGCAGATTGCGAGCAGTACTTC. Variable domain in full (rest from reference TRBV5-1 and TRBJ2-7): KAGVTQTPRYLIKTRGQQVTLSCSPISGHRSVSWYQQTPGQGLQFLFEYFSETQRNKGNFPGRFSGRQFSNSRSEMNVSTLELGDSALYLCASSLAHDRADCEQYFGPGTRLTVT.

This clonotype has a handful of counts. This chain connects TRBV20-1 to TRBJ2-5; 10 nucleotides line up with TRBD2. V lost 1 base, J lost 5 bases, and 4 bases stayed unmatched. This CDR3 has 14 residues. Per the germline V gene, CDR1 is DFQATT and CDR2 is SNEGSKA (reference sequence). This CDR3 is CSARALAGAETQYF. The CDR3 region has the DNA TGCAGTGCTAGAGCCCTAGCGGGGGCGGAGACCCAGTACTTC.

The sample holds a few counts of this clonotype. The chain carries TRBV7-2 and TRBJ2-5; 10 bases are a match to TRBD2. Germline CDR1 and CDR2: SGHTA and FQGNSA. This CDR3 spans 16 amino acids. J gave up 5 bases and V 5 bases, and 11 bases lay outside the gene matches. The CDR3 bases are TGTGCCAGCAGCCCCCGGGGAGCGGGAGGGCTGGAGACCCAGTACTTC. As protein: CASSPRGAGGLETQYF.

There are a few counts of this clonotype. The rearrangement links TRBV5-4 to TRBJ2-3, with D possibly TRBD2 on 6 matching bases. The CDR3 has 15 residues. CDR1 SGHNT and CDR2 YYREEE come from the germline V gene (reference sequence). The V and J ends lost 3 bases and 1 base respectively, with 12 bases between them. The CDR3 here is CASSSRASGTDTQYF. In DNA form, the CDR3 reads TGTGCCAGCAGCTCGCGGGCTAGCGGCACAGATACGCAGTATTTT.

At least ten counts were recorded for this clonotype. V gene TRBV20-1 combines with J gene TRBJ2-7; D is perhaps TRBD1 (6 bases). CDR3 size: 14 residues. The V gene lost 4 bases and the J gene lost 0 bases, with 13 bases spanning the gap. CDR1 is DFQATT, CDR2 SNEGSKA, per germline (reference sequence). The CDR3 nucleotides are TGCAGTGCTACAAAGACAGGCGTCTCCTACGAGCAGTACTTC. Protein product: CSATKTGVSYEQYF.

V and J are TRBV25-1 and TRBJ2-1; 8 bases fit TRBD1. The CDR3 sequence is 16 residues long. The V segment lost 5 bases and the J segment 4 bases; nucleotides outside the gene matches: 10. Germline-derived CDR1 and CDR2 are MGHDK and SYGVNS. CDR3 in amino acids: CASSRQGSMIYNEQFF. The CDR3 DNA reads TGTGCCAGCAGTAGACAGGGGTCTATGATTTACAATGAGCAGTTCTTC.

The chain joins TRBV12-3 or TRBV12-4 to TRBJ1-5; D gene uncertain. CDR3 length: 13 residues. Trimming left V 0 bases short and J 6 bases short, with 6 bases between. The CDR3 sequence: CASSLAISQPQHF. The DNA for the CDR3 is TGTGCCAGCAGTTTAGCGATCTCTCAGCCCCAGCATTTT.

The genes are TRBV12-3 or TRBV12-4 and TRBJ2-1, with 11 bases matching TRBD2. Losses at the gene ends were 7 bases for V and 0 bases for J; bases not matched to a gene: 8. CDR3 length: 17 residues. This chain's CDR3 is CASTGTSGSFSYNEQFF. Here the CDR3 DNA reads TGTGCCAGCACCGGAACTAGCGGGAGTTTCTCCTACAATGAGCAGTTCTTC.

The rearrangement links TRBV4-3 to TRBJ1-2; possible D gene TRBD1, 5 bases. The germline CDR1 and CDR2 sequences are LGHNA and YSLEER. This CDR3 is built from 14 residues. Trimming took off 1 base at V and 4 bases at J, with 10 bases between the two ends. CDR3 sequence: CASSQVRDRYGYTF. The CDR3 nucleotides read TGCGCCAGCAGCCAAGTAAGGGACCGCTATGGCTACACCTTC.